This is a list of T cell receptor beta chains from one sample in a study of blood T cell repertoires in COVID-19. Profiling relied on immunoSEQ multiplex PCR, and the TCRdb table lists in-frame clones only, not all of them. Of about 530,000 clones listed, around 90% are singletons. The sample taken for sequencing was peripheral blood. The receptors derive from a woman in her forties or fifties with COVID-19, enrolled during active disease. The CDR3 runs from the conserved cysteine through the conserved F or W. The D gene is left open where the match is weak. A clone size is listed for some rows: how often the clone was seen (once, few, many), or a class if it is expanded.

v_gene	j_gene	abundance	d_gene	CDR3aa	CDR3nt
TRBV30	TRBJ2-2	.	.	CAWSDDRNTGELFF	TGTGCCTGGAGTGACGACAGAAACACCGGGGAGCTGTTTTTT
TRBV4-1	TRBJ2-5	.	.	CASSLGAYGTQYF	TGCGCCAGCAGCCTAGGGGCCTACGGGACCCAGTACTTC
TRBV6-5	TRBJ1-4	few	.	CASIQRATNEKLFF	TGTGCCAGCATACAGCGGGCAACTAATGAAAAACTGTTTTTT
TRBV30	TRBJ1-2	.	TRBD1	CAWSWSGDSFYGYTF	TGTGCCTGGAGTTGGTCCGGGGACAGCTTCTATGGCTACACCTTC
TRBV4-1	TRBJ2-7	once	.	CASSQDGRQAGRNEQYF	TGCGCCAGCAGCCAAGATGGAAGACAGGCCGGCAGGAACGAGCAGTACTTC
TRBV6-4	TRBJ2-3	.	TRBD2	CASSQLASTDTQYF	TGTGCCAGCAGTCAACTAGCGAGCACAGATACGCAGTATTTT
TRBV10-3	TRBJ2-7	many	TRBD1	CAIRDRENEQYF	TGTGCCATCAGGGACAGGGAAAACGAGCAGTACTTC
TRBV6-5	TRBJ1-1	.	.	CASTRHRGTEAFF	TGTGCCAGCACCAGACACCGGGGCACTGAAGCTTTCTTT
TRBV7-2	TRBJ2-7	.	.	CASSPPGGVNYEQYF	TGTGCCAGCAGCCCGCCGGGCGGGGTGAACTACGAGCAGTACTTC
TRBV28	TRBJ2-6	.	TRBD2	CAFREGPSGANVLTF	TGTGCCTTCAGGGAGGGCCCCTCTGGGGCCAACGTCCTGACTTTC
TRBV7-9	TRBJ2-7	.	.	CASSPPEVGSPYEQYF	TGTGCCAGCAGCCCACCGGAGGTAGGATCCCCCTACGAGCAGTACTTC
TRBV27	TRBJ1-1	.	.	CASSFRGTEAFF	TGTGCCAGCAGCTTCCGGGGGACTGAAGCTTTCTTT
TRBV6-5	TRBJ2-2	once	.	CASTSTDRPGELFF	TGTGCCAGCACTTCAACCGACAGGCCCGGGGAGCTGTTTTTT
TRBV6-1	TRBJ1-1	.	TRBD1	CASSDRQGVVDTEAFF	TGTGCCAGCAGTGACCGACAGGGGGTGGTGGACACTGAAGCTTTCTTT
TRBV7-9	TRBJ1-1	.	.	CASSFFLTEAFF	TGTGCCAGCAGCTTCTTTCTCACTGAAGCTTTCTTT
TRBV28	TRBJ1-4	once	.	CASGGGRSEKLFF	TGTGCCAGCGGGGGAGGGCGTAGTGAAAAACTGTTTTTT
TRBV7-9	TRBJ1-2	.	.	CASSLGSNGYTF	TGTGCCAGCAGCTTAGGCAGTAATGGCTACACCTTC
TRBV30	TRBJ1-1	.	TRBD1	CAWSVGGGNTEAFF	TGTGCCTGGAGTGTTGGAGGGGGCAACACTGAAGCTTTCTTT
TRBV9	TRBJ2-2	once	.	CASSAAAAGRTGELFF	TGTGCCAGCAGCGCCGCTGCGGCAGGGCGGACCGGGGAGCTGTTTTTT
TRBV5-1	TRBJ2-7	.	.	CASSLAGRGEQYF	TGCGCCAGCAGCTTGGCGGGTAGGGGCGAGCAGTACTTC
TRBV5-6	TRBJ2-5	.	TRBD2	CASSRLAGQETQYF	TGTGCCAGCAGCCGACTAGCGGGGCAGGAGACCCAGTACTTC
TRBV19	TRBJ1-2	.	TRBD1	CATGDRDFGYTF	TGTGCCACCGGGGACAGGGATTTTGGCTACACCTTC
TRBV3-1/TRBV3-2	TRBJ2-1	.	.	CASSDTGFSSYNEQFF	TGTGCCAGCAGCGATACAGGGTTTAGCTCCTACAATGAGCAGTTCTTC
TRBV6-5	TRBJ1-1	.	.	CASSPSRSPRGEAFF	TGTGCCAGCAGTCCATCACGCAGCCCTCGGGGGGAAGCTTTCTTT
TRBV7-8	TRBJ1-6	.	.	CASSHRARKSSYNSPLHF	TGTGCCAGCAGCCATAGAGCCCGCAAGAGCTCCTATAATTCACCCCTCCACTTT
TRBV6-1	TRBJ2-2	.	TRBD2	CASSEGGGLGTGELFF	TGTGCCAGCAGTGAAGGGGGGGGACTAGGTACCGGGGAGCTGTTTTTT